The 31 T cell receptor beta chains below all came from one sample that was sequenced in a study of blood T cell repertoires in COVID-19. The protocol was immunoSEQ multiplex PCR, while the TCRdb copy is restricted to in-frame clones and leaves out a portion. There are 370,000 or so clones in the sample; roughly 86% occur only once, and over 0.95% lies in the top ten. Sequencing used peripheral blood. The receptors were gathered from a human donor with acute or convalescent COVID-19. The donor label of this sample is uncertain.

The sample holds one count of this clone. The chain has TRBV5-6 and TRBJ2-5; 7 nucleotides line up with TRBD1. Germline values: CDR1 SGHDT, CDR2 YYEEEE. This CDR3 is 15 amino acids long. V was clipped by 4 bases and J by 0 bases; unmatched bases: 6. The DNA of the CDR3 is TGTGCCAGCAGCCGGACAGGAACGTACCAAGAGACCCAGTACTTC. Amino acid sequence: CASSRTGTYQETQYF.

The gene calls are TRBV13 and TRBJ2-5; D possibly corresponds to TRBD1 (6 bases). V was cut by 3 bases and J by 5 bases, with 10 bases left in between. The CDR3 contains 13 residues. Germline V gene sequence: CDR1 PRHDT, CDR2 FYEKMQ (reference sequence). In DNA, the CDR3 is TGTGCCAGCAGCTTGGGGGCTATCGAGACCCAGTACTTC. Translating it yields CASSLGAIETQYF.

This clone was seen a single time. The CDR3 reads CASSQDLSSSRAPEQFF. CDR3 DNA: TGCGCCAGCAGCCAAGATCTATCCTCGTCGAGGGCTCCTGAGCAGTTCTTC. The chain is built from TRBV4-1 and TRBJ2-1; perhaps TRBD2 as D (5 bases). The V end lost 0 bases, the J end lost 9 bases, and 21 bases lay between the germline ends. The CDR3 is made up of 17 amino acids. Per germline, CDR1 MGHRA and CDR2 YSYEKL.

This sequence joins TRBV3-1 (or the pseudogene TRBV3-2) and TRBJ1-5; perhaps TRBD1 as D (6 bases). Germline V gene data show CDR1 as LGHDT and CDR2 as YNNKEL (reference sequence). The V gene lost 0 bases and the J gene lost 4 bases, with 19 bases spanning the gap. This CDR3 spans 18 amino acids. Here the CDR3 DNA reads TGTGCCAGCAGCCAAGATATGGGGGGGCGGGCGAAAAATCAGCCCCAGCATTTT. Its protein product is CASSQDMGGRAKNQPQHF.

V is TRBV2 and J is TRBJ1-5; the match to TRBD1 covers 12 bases. V lost 4 bases and J lost 7; bases outside the gene matches: 8. Germline values: CDR1 SNHLY, CDR2 FYNNEI. CDR3 length: 16 amino acids. CDR3 DNA sequence: TGTGCCAGCAGTGCTTTGGGACAGGGGGCAGGGCAGCCCCAGCATTTT. Translated, it gives CASSALGQGAGQPQHF.

The gene calls are TRBV2 and TRBJ1-6; D is perhaps TRBD1 (5 bases). The CDR3 extends over 13 amino acids. V shed 8 bases and J shed 7 bases, with 12 bases lying between them. Per the germline V gene, CDR1 is SNHLY and CDR2 is FYNNEI. The CDR3 sequence is CASSQGKNSPLHF. The CDR3, as DNA: TGTGCCAGCTCTCAGGGCAAGAATTCACCCCTCCACTTT.

The chain recombines TRBV2 with TRBJ1-5; D call uncertain. This CDR3 comprises 15 residues. Germline assignment: CDR1 SNHLY and CDR2 FYNNEI. The V end was cut by 1 base, the J end by 3 bases, with 10 bases between. The CDR3 is CASSEGSYDNQPQHF. DNA of the CDR3: TGTGCCAGCAGTGAAGGGAGTTATGACAATCAGCCCCAGCATTTT.

The chain carries TRBV15 and TRBJ1-2; possibly TRBD1 for D (6 bases). This CDR3 spans 14 amino acids. In germline, CDR1 is LNHNV, CDR2 YYDKDF (reference sequence). Trimming took off 4 bases at V and 3 bases at J, with 12 bases between the two ends. As DNA, the CDR3 is TGTGCCACCAGCAAAGAAAGGACAGACTATGGCTACACCTTC. Its translation: CATSKERTDYGYTF.

The V and J genes are TRBV7-2 and TRBJ2-7; no clear D. Germline values: CDR1 SGHTA, CDR2 FQGNSA. With 5 bases removed from V and 10 bases from J, the gap between germline ends came to 15 bases. The CDR3 consists of 12 residues. This CDR3 is CASSRLERAQYF. The CDR3 coding sequence is TGTGCCAGCAGCCGACTCGAGAGAGCTCAGTACTTC.

The chain links TRBV5-4 to TRBJ2-1, with 9 bases that match TRBD2. The CDR3 runs 16 residues. The V and J ends lost 4 bases and 10 bases, in that order; junction bases with no gene match: 15. Germline V gives CDR1 SGHNT, CDR2 YYREEE (reference sequence). CDR3 protein: CASSPGAGLATPEQFF. CDR3 in DNA: TGTGCCAGCAGCCCCGGGGCGGGACTAGCTACTCCCGAGCAGTTCTTC.

This chain uses TRBV5-4 with TRBJ2-1; 12 bases are a match to TRBD2. The CDR3 spans 16 residues. CDR1 is SGHNT, CDR2 YYREEE, per germline (reference sequence). Unmatched junction bases numbered 10, after V lost 4 bases and J lost 8 bases. The CDR3 sequence: CASSGRTSGITDEQFF. The CDR3 DNA follows: TGTGCCAGCAGCGGGAGGACTAGCGGGATTACGGATGAGCAGTTCTTC. Complete variable domain (other parts from reference TRBV5-4 and TRBJ2-1): ETGVTQSPTHLIKTRGQQVTLRCSSQSGHNTVSWYQQALGQGPQFIFQYYREEENGRGNFPPRFSGLQFPNYSSELNVNALELDDSALYLCASSGRTSGITDEQFFGPGTRLTVL.

This rearrangement joins TRBV28 to TRBJ2-7; D might be TRBD1 (6 bases). Looked up from germline, CDR1 is MDHEN and CDR2 is SYDVKM. This CDR3 has 14 amino acids. The V gene lost 6 bases and the J gene lost 6 bases, with 18 bases spanning the gap. The chain's CDR3 is CASRTGHGRPEQYF. Here the CDR3 DNA reads TGTGCCAGCAGGACGGGACACGGGCGGCCCGAGCAGTACTTC.

The J gene is TRBJ1-2, the V gene TRBV5-6, with TRBD1 identical over 8 bases. V lost 2 bases, J lost 3 bases, and 12 bases stayed unmatched. Germline CDR1 SGHDT, CDR2 YYEEEE. The CDR3 consists of 17 residues. In DNA, the CDR3 is TGTGCCAGCAGCTTAGGACAGGGTGCGTGGGTGGACTATGGCTACACCTTC. This sequence encodes CASSLGQGAWVDYGYTF.

The chain carries TRBV18 and TRBJ2-3, with D perhaps matching TRBD2 (6 bases). The length of the CDR3 is 15 residues. Per germline, CDR1 KGHSH and CDR2 LQKENI. With 2 bases removed from V and 9 bases from J, the gap between germline ends came to 18 bases. The CDR3 sequence is CASSPAGGVGSTQYF. CDR3 DNA: TGTGCCAGCTCACCAGCGGGCGGGGTTGGTTCCACGCAGTATTTT.

This clone was seen a handful of times. The gene calls are TRBV10-3 and TRBJ1-5, with D possibly being TRBD1 (5 bases). The CDR3 has 12 amino acids. V shed 4 bases and J shed 5 bases, with 6 bases lying between them. Germline V CDR1 and CDR2: ENHRY, SYGVKD. CDR3 sequence (DNA): TGTGCCATCAGTGCGGGGGATCAGCCCCAGCATTTT. Translating it yields CAISAGDQPQHF.

The chain has TRBV19 and TRBJ2-1; D not certain. From germline, CDR1 is LNHDA and CDR2 SQIVND (reference sequence). This CDR3 has 14 residues. Trimming stripped 7 bases from V and 0 bases from J, with 10 bases between. CDR3 region: CASKRGHSYNEQFF. The CDR3 bases are TGTGCCAGTAAGCGCGGCCACTCCTACAATGAGCAGTTCTTC.

This clone was detected only once. The V gene is TRBV7-2, the J gene TRBJ2-2; the match to TRBD2 covers 7 bases. Germline V lookup: CDR1 SGHTA, CDR2 FQGNSA. J was trimmed by 1 base and V by 2 bases; bases with no gene match: 1. The CDR3 is made up of 15 amino acids. The CDR3 region is CASSLQRGNTGELFF. CDR3 DNA: TGTGCCAGCAGCTTACAGCGGGGGAACACCGGGGAGCTGTTTTTT.

V gene TRBV2 combines with J gene TRBJ2-3; 14 nucleotides match TRBD2. This CDR3 spans 18 amino acids. CDR1 and CDR2 (germline): SNHLY, FYNNEI. V shed 7 bases, J shed 0 bases, and the junction held 9 bases outside the gene matches. The CDR3 DNA sequence: TGTGCCAGCAAACGGAGACTAGCGGGGGGGGTAAGCACAGATACGCAGTATTTT. Translation gives CASKRRLAGGVSTDTQYF. Filled out from reference TRBV2 and TRBJ2-3, the complete variable domain reads EPEVTQTPSHQVTQMGQEVILRCVPISNHLYFYWYRQILGQKVEFLVSFYNNEISEKSEIFDDQFSVERPDGSNFTLKIRSTKLEDSAMYFCASKRRLAGGVSTDTQYFGPGTRLTVL.

The J gene is TRBJ2-1, the V gene TRBV3-1 (or the pseudogene TRBV3-2); D is perhaps TRBD1 (6 bases). Trimming removed 0 bases at V and 4 bases at J, with 16 bases between. There are 17 residues in the CDR3. CDR1 and CDR2 from the germline V gene are LGHDT and YNNKEL (reference sequence). CDR3 protein: CASSQDEGDGLYNEQFF. DNA of the CDR3: TGTGCCAGCAGCCAAGATGAGGGGGACGGTCTGTACAATGAGCAGTTCTTC.

This clone was counted between two and nine times. The V gene is TRBV27, the J gene TRBJ1-2; 9 positions match TRBD1. V gave up 5 bases and J gave up 4 bases; unmatched junction bases: 11. The CDR3 runs to 16 residues. The germline V gene encodes CDR1 MNHEY and CDR2 SMNVEV (reference sequence). The chain's CDR3 is CASSPASTGGPYGYTF. Here the CDR3 DNA reads TGTGCCAGCAGTCCCGCCTCGACAGGGGGGCCCTATGGCTACACCTTC.

This rearrangement joins TRBV2 to TRBJ2-2; TRBD1 agrees at 9 bases. Germline V gene lookup returns CDR1 SNHLY and CDR2 FYNNEI. The CDR3 runs 16 residues. The trim removed 8 bases at V and 5 bases at J, leaving 12 bases unmatched. The CDR3 protein is CASRLRGTGRTGELFF. In DNA, the CDR3 is TGTGCCAGCCGCCTCCGTGGGACAGGGAGGACCGGGGAGCTGTTTTTT.

The rearrangement links TRBV19 to TRBJ1-4; 9 positions match TRBD1. Germline V gene lookup returns CDR1 LNHDA and CDR2 SQIVND (reference sequence). The CDR3 length is 17 residues. V was clipped by 6 bases and J by 3 bases; unmatched bases: 11. The CDR3 coding sequence is TGTGCCAGTAGCAGACCGGGACAGGGTTTAGCTAATGAAAAACTGTTTTTT. It specifies CASSRPGQGLANEKLFF.

The chain is built from TRBV14 and TRBJ1-1, with no clear D. There are 13 residues in the CDR3. V was shortened by 4 bases and J by 5 bases, with 11 bases between the two germline ends. Germline CDR1 and CDR2: SGHDN and FVKESK. For the CDR3, the DNA is TGTGCCAGCAGCCTACAGATGTCTACTGAAGCTTTCTTT. Its translation is CASSLQMSTEAFF.

The chain carries TRBV12-3 or TRBV12-4 and TRBJ1-2; 7 positions match TRBD1. The CDR3 consists of 13 residues. V gave up 3 bases and J gave up 7 bases; unmatched junction bases: 5. CDR3 DNA sequence: TGTGCCAGCAGTTTCTACCAGGGGGGTGGCTACACCTTC. It yields the protein CASSFYQGGGYTF.

The chain is built from TRBV7-9 and TRBJ1-2, with 7 bases lining up with TRBD1. J lost 4 bases, V lost 2 bases, and 4 bases had no gene match. Germline CDR1 SEHNR, CDR2 FQNEAQ (reference sequence). The CDR3 runs 14 residues. CDR3 sequence reads: CASSLNRGTYGYTF. DNA for the CDR3: TGTGCCAGCAGCTTAAACAGGGGCACCTATGGCTACACCTTC.

The rearrangement links TRBV3-1 (or the pseudogene TRBV3-2) to TRBJ2-7; D call uncertain. V was trimmed by 0 bases and J by 8 bases, leaving 8 bases between them. This CDR3 comprises 12 residues. CDR1 and CDR2 (germline): LGHDT, YNNKEL (reference sequence). CDR3 protein: CASSQDRLKQYF. CDR3 coding DNA: TGTGCCAGCAGCCAAGATCGCCTAAAGCAGTACTTC.

CDR3 amino acids: CASSTMRQGKMNTEAFF. The CDR3 DNA reads TGTGCCAGCAGCACAATGCGACAGGGAAAAATGAACACTGAAGCTTTCTTT. This chain joins TRBV5-6 and TRBJ1-1; 7 bases map to TRBD1. Trimming removed 4 bases from V and 0 bases from J; junction bases left unmatched: 12. The CDR3 is 17 residues long. Germline V lookup: CDR1 SGHDT, CDR2 YYEEEE. Looking up the rest from reference TRBV5-6 and TRBJ1-1 gives the full variable domain: DAGVTQSPTHLIKTRGQQVTLRCSPKSGHDTVSWYQQALGQGPQFIFQYYEEEERQRGNFPDRFSGHQFPNYSSELNVNALLLGDSALYLCASSTMRQGKMNTEAFFGQGTRLTVV.

This chain uses TRBV2 with TRBJ2-7, with D maybe TRBD1 (5 bases). This CDR3 is built from 13 residues. The germline V gene encodes CDR1 SNHLY and CDR2 FYNNEI. V lost 6 bases, J lost 1 base, and 10 bases lay in between. The CDR3 sequence is CASSRTQSYEQYF. In DNA, the CDR3 is TGTGCCAGCAGCCGGACACAATCCTACGAGCAGTACTTC. The full variable domain, rest sourced from reference TRBV2 and TRBJ2-7, is EPEVTQTPSHQVTQMGQEVILRCVPISNHLYFYWYRQILGQKVEFLVSFYNNEISEKSEIFDDQFSVERPDGSNFTLKIRSTKLEDSAMYFCASSRTQSYEQYFGPGTRLTVT.

This clone was detected only a few times. The chain employs TRBV3-1 (or the pseudogene TRBV3-2) and TRBJ1-6; D not resolved. Trimming removed 0 bases at V and 13 bases at J, with 10 bases between. This CDR3 region has 13 residues. The germline gives CDR1 LGHDT, CDR2 YNNKEL (reference sequence). In DNA form, the CDR3 reads TGTGCCAGCAGCCAAGAGAGACACTCCCCCCTCCACTTT. Amino acids: CASSQERHSPLHF.

The chain carries TRBV7-8 and TRBJ1-4; TRBD1 aligns across 12 bases. Germline trimming cut 1 base from V and 8 bases from J; bases unmatched to any gene: 8. CDR1 SGHVS and CDR2 FQNEAQ come from the germline V gene. CDR3 length equals 17 residues. DNA for the CDR3: TGTGCCAGCAGCTTAGAGTTGGGACAGGGGGCCTTCGAAAAACTGTTTTTT. This gives the protein CASSLELGQGAFEKLFF.

This clone was counted once. The chain carries TRBV7-2 and TRBJ2-5; 9 bases are a match to TRBD2. Trimming at V came to 3 bases and at J to 2 bases, leaving 10 bases not matched to a gene. Per germline, CDR1 SGHTA and CDR2 FQGNSA. This CDR3 has 17 residues. The CDR3 is CASSFSGGTSSQETQYF. As DNA, the CDR3 is TGTGCCAGCAGCTTTAGTGGGGGGACTAGCAGTCAAGAGACCCAGTACTTC.